This T cell receptor (beta chain) was obtained from a study of blood T cell repertoires in COVID-19. The method was immunoSEQ multiplex PCR; TCRdb's version includes in-frame clones alone and lacks a portion of them. The sample holds 140,000 to 150,000 clones, approximately 80% seen once. The sequencing sample was made of peripheral blood. The TCR sequence derives from a man aged 55 to 69 with active or convalescent COVID-19.

CDR3 nucleotide sequence: TGTGCCAGCAGCCCACGCGTGGGAGGGACAGGGTCTAATCAGCCCCAGCATTTT. Amino acid sequence: CASSPRVGGTGSNQPQHF. The chain uses TRBV7-2 and TRBJ1-5, with 9 bases lining up with TRBD1. CDR3 length: 18 residues. V was pared by 5 bases and J by 4 bases, with 15 bases of the junction left unmatched. Germline V gene data show CDR1 as SGHTA and CDR2 as FQGNSA.